What follows is one T cell receptor (beta chain) and its context. The antigen is not known. This CDR3 has 14 amino acids. The V end was cut by 7 bases, the J end by 7 bases, with 20 bases between. In germline, CDR1 is MDHEN, CDR2 SYDVKM. These data are taken from a study of cytomegalovirus exposure and HLA in healthy donors. Points from the study as a whole: Later on, an analysis found that several of the most significant clusters appeared to be linked to common viral pathogens, which included parvovirus B19.

Primers included in the PCR were 60 Vbeta and 13 Jbeta primers. Per the study methods: Later analysis identified approximately 80 million unique TCR beta chains, approximately 11 million shared. The table came from immunoSEQ multiplex PCR; TCRdb's copy has only in-frame clones and leaves some out. V and J calls plus clone size are reproduced from that table; the DNA served to infer D and trimming. The table has about 65,000 clones, around three quarters seen once. Those who donated were healthy bone marrow donors. Sequences were obtained from PBMCs. This clonotype was obtained from a woman aged 30 to 39 in good health and CMV-seronegative. V is TRBV28 and J is TRBJ2-7; D possibly corresponds to TRBD1 (5 bases). CDR3 in DNA: TGTGCCAGCATCACCGCATACCCAGGGCGAGAGCAGTACTTC. It translates to CASITAYPGREQYF.